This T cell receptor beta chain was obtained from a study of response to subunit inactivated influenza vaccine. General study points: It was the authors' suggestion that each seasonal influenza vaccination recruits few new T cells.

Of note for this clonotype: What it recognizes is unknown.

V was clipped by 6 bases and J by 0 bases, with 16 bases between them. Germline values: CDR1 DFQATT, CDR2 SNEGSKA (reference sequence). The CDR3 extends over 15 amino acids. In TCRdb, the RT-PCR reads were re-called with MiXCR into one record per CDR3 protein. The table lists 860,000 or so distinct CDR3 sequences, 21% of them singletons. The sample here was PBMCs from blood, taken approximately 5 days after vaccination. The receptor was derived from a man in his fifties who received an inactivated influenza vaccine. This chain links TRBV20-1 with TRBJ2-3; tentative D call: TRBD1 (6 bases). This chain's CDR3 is CSASRTVTSTDTQYF. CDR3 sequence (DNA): TGCAGTGCCTCCCGGACAGTAACTAGCACAGATACGCAGTATTTT.